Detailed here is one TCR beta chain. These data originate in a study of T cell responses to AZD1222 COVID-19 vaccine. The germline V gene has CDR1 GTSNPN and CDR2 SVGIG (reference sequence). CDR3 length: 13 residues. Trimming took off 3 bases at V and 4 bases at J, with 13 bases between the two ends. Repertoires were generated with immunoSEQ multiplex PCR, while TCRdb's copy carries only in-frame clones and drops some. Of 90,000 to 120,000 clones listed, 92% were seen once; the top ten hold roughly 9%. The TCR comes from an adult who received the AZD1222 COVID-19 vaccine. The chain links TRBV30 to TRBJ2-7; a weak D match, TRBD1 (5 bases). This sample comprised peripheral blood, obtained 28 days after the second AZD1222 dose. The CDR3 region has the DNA TGTGCCTGGAGCAATAAAGGGGTTTACGAGCAGTACTTC. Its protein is CAWSNKGVYEQYF.